The clone carrying this T cell receptor beta chain showed up just a few times. Its antigen is currently unknown. The table came from immunoSEQ multiplex PCR; TCRdb's copy has only in-frame clones and leaves some out. The sample has about 67,000 clones; 85% to 90% are singletons. This specimen belongs to a study of OX40 agonist ivuxolimab in advanced cancers. Turning to the study itself: Every 2 weeks, ivuxolimab was infused into the patients intravenously at between 0.01 and 10 mg/kg. Three patients showed partial responses: one hepatocellular carcinoma and two cutaneous melanoma cases.

Germline CDR1 and CDR2: SGHTA and FQGNSA. There are 16 residues in the CDR3. V dropped 5 bases and J dropped 6 bases, with 21 bases sitting between them. Regarding the study as a whole: Low normalized T-cell clonal expansion was additionally recorded for some nonresponders.

This receptor was obtained from an adult with an advanced solid tumor such as melanoma, head and neck, liver or kidney cancer. Sequencing used CD4+ or CD8+ T cells sorted from blood, obtained in a trial of the OX40 agonist ivuxolimab. This chain uses TRBV7-2 with TRBJ2-3, with D tentatively TRBD2 (6 bases). The CDR3 spells CASSTQVSRGLDTQYF. CDR3 nucleotides: TGTGCCAGCAGCACCCAAGTCTCACGGGGGTTGGATACGCAGTATTTT. Together with reference TRBV7-2 and TRBJ2-3, the CDR3 gives the full variable domain: GAGVSQSPSNKVTEKGKDVELRCDPISGHTALYWYRQSLGQGLEFLIYFQGNSAPDKSGLPSDRFSAERTGGSVSTLTIQRTQQEDSAVYLCASSTQVSRGLDTQYFGPGTRLTVL.